The 22 T cell receptor beta chains given below trace back to one sample, sequenced in a study of CD8+ T cells in alopecia areata. RNA extraction and reverse transcription yielded cDNA as sequencing template. TCRdb keeps only in-frame clones here, not all; method: immunoSEQ multiplex PCR. This sample comprises approximately 280,000 clones, none seen once only. On the basis of CD4, CD8alpha, NKG2D, NKG2ACE and other markers, pooled cutaneous lymph node cells were sorted. Sequences were obtained from CD4+ T cells sorted from a lymph node. These receptor sequences come from a C3H/HeJ mouse with alopecia areata. Mice of this strain are of MHC haplotype H2-k.

The table lists this clone with a few counts. The listed genes are named as in mouse. The read gets to within 4 residues of the CDR3 end, and the germline J gene fills in the rest. This rearrangement joins TRBV12-1 to TRBJ1-2, with a weak D call TRBD1 (5 bases). The CDR3 extends over 16 amino acids. V was cut by 0 bases and J by 0 bases, with 13 bases left in between. Germline V gives CDR1 SGHSN, CDR2 HYEKVE. The sequenced CDR3 bases are TGTGCCAGCTCTCTCGGCCCGGACATTGCAAACTCC. Amino acids: CASSLGPDIANS. From start to end, the CDR3 is CASSLGPDIANSDYTF. Variable domain in full (rest from reference TRBV12-1 and TRBJ1-2): DSGVVQSPRHIIKEKGGRSVLTCIPISGHSNVVWYQQTLGKELKFLIQHYEKVERDKGFLPSRFSVQQFDDYHSEMNMSALELEDSAMYFCASSLGPDIANSDYTFGSGTRLLVI.

This clone was seen a few times. Gene labels here are mouse ones. The CDR3 end is not reached by the read, which stops 4 residues before it; the germline J gene fills it in. The same CDR3 can be traced to other DNA sequences in this sample. The rearrangement uses TRBV19 and TRBJ2-4; tentatively, D is TRBD2 (7 bases). Germline loops: CDR1 FNHDT, CDR2 SITEND (reference sequence). This CDR3 has 15 amino acids. The ends were cut back, 1 base at V and 0 bases at J, with 9 bases in the middle. CDR3 DNA, as far as it was read: TGTGCCAGCAGTATATCTGGGGGCAGTCAAAAC. As protein: CASSISGGSQN. The complete CDR3 reads CASSISGGSQNTLYF.

This clone was observed many times. Gene names and germline refer to mouse. The missing CDR3 end, 4 residues past where the read stops, is filled in from the germline J gene. The chain has TRBV17 and TRBJ1-2, with 9 bases matching TRBD1. The CDR3 extends over 15 amino acids. Germline assignment: CDR1 MNHDT and CDR2 YYDKIL. The J segment lost 4 bases and the V segment lost 2 bases, leaving 5 bases of the junction unmatched. The part of the CDR3 DNA that was read is TGTGCTAGCAGTAGATTCGGACAGGGGAGCTCC. Translation: CASSRFGQGSS. The whole CDR3 reads CASSRFGQGSSDYTF.

To note about this clone: Gene names are the mouse ones. The read terminates 4 residues ahead of where the CDR3 ends, so the germline J gene completes it. V usage is TRBV13-1 and J usage is TRBJ2-5, with D possibly being TRBD1 (5 bases). CDR1 NSHNY and CDR2 SYGAGN come from the germline V gene. The CDR3 is 12 residues long. The V end lost 7 bases, the J end lost 2 bases, and 8 bases lay between the germline ends. The CDR3 DNA, read in part, is TGTGCCAGCGGCAGGGCCCAAGAC. Protein: CASGRAQD. The whole CDR3 sequence is CASGRAQDTQYF.

This clone has a handful of counts. The gene names given are mouse names. The CDR3 extends 4 residues past the end of the read, so its final part is completed from the germline J gene. This chain joins TRBV13-1 and TRBJ2-1, with 12 bases matching TRBD2. V lost 9 bases, J lost 5 bases, and 3 bases stayed unmatched. CDR1 and CDR2 from the germline V gene are NSHNY and SYGAGN. This CDR3 region has 13 residues. CDR3 in amino acids: CATRTGGDAEQFF. The DNA read from the CDR3 is TGTGCCACCCGGACTGGGGGGGATGCT.

This clone was found many times. Gene and germline names: mouse. The read finishes 4 residues shy of the CDR3 end, and the germline J gene is used to complete it. The chain joins TRBV13-1 to TRBJ1-2; D is uncertain. The ends were cut back, 0 bases at V and 0 bases at J, with 6 bases in the middle. The CDR3 spans 14 residues. CDR1 NSHNY and CDR2 SYGAGN come from the germline V gene. The CDR3 loop is CASSDDNSNSDYTF. The sequenced part of the CDR3 DNA is TGTGCCAGCAGTGATGACAATTCAAACTCC.

For this clone: The genes are named according to mouse. The sequenced fragment ends 4 residues before the CDR3 boundary, so the rest is inferred from the germline J gene. At the DNA level, this CDR3 is encoded by other sequences in the same sample as well. The V call is TRBV13-1, the J call TRBJ2-5; TRBD1 agrees at 7 bases. The CDR3 totals 14 residues. The germline CDR1 and CDR2 sequences are NSHNY and SYGAGN. The CDR3 DNA, read in part, is TGTGCCAGCAGTGATGCAGGGACAGAAGAC. Translated: CASSDAGTED. The entire CDR3 sequence reads CASSDAGTEDTQYF.

To note about this clone: Any gene name here is a mouse gene name. The read falls 4 residues short of the CDR3 end, and the missing part is taken from the germline J gene. Other DNA sequences from this sample encode an identical CDR3 as well. The V call is TRBV1, the J call TRBJ2-3; 11 bases fit TRBD1. Germline CDR1 and CDR2: NSQYPW and LRSPGD (reference sequence). The CDR3 has 16 amino acids. Trimming cost V 3 bases and J 0 bases; bases outside gene matches: 2. The CDR3 reads CTCSADRGRSAETLYF. CDR3 DNA (partial): TGCACCTGCAGTGCGGACAGGGGGCGGAGTGCAGAA.

The sample holds a few counts of this clone. Mouse gene names apply. The CDR3 goes on 4 residues after the read ends, and that part is filled in from the germline J gene. This chain joins TRBV29 and TRBJ2-7, with 10 positions matching TRBD1. Germline-derived CDR1 and CDR2 are MSHET and SYDVDS. The CDR3 has 15 residues. CDR3 region: CASSRTGQGGDEQYF. The covered CDR3 bases are TGTGCTAGCAGTCGCACCGGACAGGGGGGAGAT.

This clone showed up just a few times. Mouse gene names and germline throughout. The missing CDR3 end, 4 residues past where the read stops, is filled in from the germline J gene. Within the sample, other DNA sequences also encode this same CDR3. V usage is TRBV19 and J usage is TRBJ2-3; TRBD2 is a possible D gene (6 bases). The CDR3 spans 14 residues. The ends were cut back, 2 bases at V and 3 bases at J, with 10 bases in the middle. Germline CDR1 FNHDT, CDR2 SITEND (reference sequence). The part of the CDR3 DNA that was read is TGTGCCAGCAGTATTACCGGGGGGGCAGAA. Translated, it gives CASSITGGAE. The whole CDR3 sequence is CASSITGGAETLYF.

This clone showed up many times. These gene names are mouse names. The read gets to within 4 residues of the CDR3 end, and the germline J gene fills in the rest. J is TRBJ2-1 and V is TRBV17, with D perhaps matching TRBD1 (6 bases). The germline gives CDR1 MNHDT, CDR2 YYDKIL. V lost 2 bases to trimming and J lost 4 bases, with 12 bases between them. The CDR3 is 15 amino acids. The CDR3 here is CASSRRRDTYAEQFF. CDR3 DNA, as far as it was read: TGTGCTAGCAGTAGACGCCGGGACACATATGCT.

This clone has just a few counts. Genes here carry mouse names. Read data end 4 residues before the CDR3 end; the end is taken from the germline J gene. The J gene is TRBJ2-1, the V gene TRBV1, with 11 bases fitting TRBD2. From germline, CDR1 is NSQYPW and CDR2 LRSPGD (reference sequence). The V gene end was trimmed by 5 bases and the J gene end by 4 bases; junction bases not matched to a gene: 4. This CDR3 comprises 15 residues. The DNA read from the CDR3 is TGCACCTGCAGTCCTAGGACTGGGGGGTATGCT. It encodes CTCSPRTGGYA. In full, the CDR3 reads CTCSPRTGGYAEQFF. The whole variable domain, remainder taken from reference TRBV1 and TRBJ2-1, is VTLLEQNPRWRLVPRGQAVNLRCILKNSQYPWMSWYQQDLQKQLQWLFTLRSPGDKEVKSLPGADYLATRVTDTELRLQVANMSQGRTLYCTCSPRTGGYAEQFFGPGTRLTVL.

As for this clone: The listed genes are named as in mouse. The read stops 4 residues short of the end of the CDR3; the missing end is completed from the germline J gene. Other nucleotide sequences in the sample specify the same CDR3. The chain links TRBV13-3 to TRBJ2-1; 8 bases match TRBD2. Germline V gene data show CDR1 as NNHDY and CDR2 as SYVADS. V dropped 3 bases and J dropped 0; count of bases not matched to a gene: 2. This CDR3 is built from 15 residues. Incomplete CDR3 DNA: TGTGCCAGCAGTGCAACTGGGGGTAACTATGCT. Amino acid sequence: CASSATGGNYA. The entire CDR3 sequence reads CASSATGGNYAEQFF.

This clone was counted a few times. Mouse gene names and germline throughout. The sequenced CDR3 bases are TGTGCCAGCGGAAGACAGGGGACAGAC. Amino acid sequence: CASGRQGTD. The CDR3, in full, reads CASGRQGTDTQYF. This chain uses TRBV13-2 with TRBJ2-5; 8 bases are shared with TRBD1. The read stops 4 residues short of the end of the CDR3; the missing end is completed from the germline J gene. Germline CDR1 reads NNHNN; CDR2 reads SYGAGS (reference sequence). CDR3 length: 13 residues.

About this clone itself: Gene names denote mouse genes. The read ends 4 residues before the CDR3 terminus; that terminus is restored from the germline J gene. The chain combines TRBV19 with TRBJ2-2; tentative D call: TRBD2 (6 bases). There are 15 residues in the CDR3. Trimming pared 2 bases from V and 0 bases from J, leaving 8 bases between. Germline V gene sequence: CDR1 FNHDT, CDR2 SITEND (reference sequence). CDR3 bases read: TGTGCCAGCAGTATCACTGGGCCAAACACCGGG. Amino acids: CASSITGPNTG. The entire CDR3 reads CASSITGPNTGQLYF.

As regards this clone: Mouse germline and gene names are used. The read ends 4 residues before the CDR3 terminus; that terminus is restored from the germline J gene. The chain joins TRBV13-2 to TRBJ1-2; the D gene is possibly TRBD1 (6 bases). The CDR3 covers 14 residues. The V gene's germline CDR1 is NNHNN and CDR2 SYGAGS (reference sequence). V was trimmed by 2 bases and J by 4 bases, leaving 12 bases between them. This CDR3 is CASGERGGASDYTF. The sequenced CDR3 bases are TGTGCCAGCGGTGAACGGGGGGGCGCCTCC.

About this clone itself: All gene names here are mouse names. The read ends 4 residues before the CDR3 terminus; that terminus is restored from the germline J gene. The chain is built from TRBV5 and TRBJ1-2, with TRBD1 matching over 8 bases. The CDR3 has 13 amino acids. V lost 4 bases and J lost 4; bases outside the gene matches: 2. Germline-derived CDR1 and CDR2 are LGHNA and YNLKQL (reference sequence). CDR3 sequence: CASSPQGASDYTF. The covered CDR3 bases are TGTGCCAGCAGCCCCCAGGGGGCCTCC.

As concerns this clone: Gene names denote mouse genes. The CDR3 extends 4 residues past the end of the read, so its final part is completed from the germline J gene. The rearrangement links TRBV13-3 to TRBJ2-1, with 11 bases identical to TRBD2. CDR3 size: 16 residues. The germline V gene has CDR1 NNHDY and CDR2 SYVADS. V lost 5 bases to trimming and J lost 0 bases; unmatched junction nucleotides: 4. The CDR3 sequence: CASSLGLGDNYAEQFF. CDR3 DNA, as far as it was read: TGTGCCAGCAGCCTGGGACTGGGGGATAACTATGCT.

There are a few counts of this clone. The listed genes are named as in mouse. The CDR3 end lies 4 residues beyond the end of the read and is filled in from the germline J gene. The V and J genes are TRBV19 and TRBJ2-1, with 8 bases aligning to TRBD2. Unmatched junction bases numbered 6, after V lost 4 bases and J lost 3 bases. The CDR3 length is 15 residues. CDR1 is FNHDT and CDR2 is SITEND in the germline V gene (reference sequence). The CDR3 loop is CASSPHTGGYAEQFF. Incomplete CDR3 DNA: TGTGCCAGCAGTCCCCATACTGGGGGCTATGCT.

With respect to this clone: Genes and germline come from the mouse. This chain's CDR3 is CASSPLGGTSAETLYF. CDR3 DNA, as far as it was read: TGTGCCAGCAGCCCCCTGGGGGGGACTAGTGCAGAA. This sequence joins TRBV5 and TRBJ2-3; TRBD2 matches at 9 bases. The DNA ends 4 residues before the CDR3 does, and the rest of the CDR3 is filled in from the germline J gene. The CDR3 is made up of 16 amino acids. The germline V gene encodes CDR1 LGHNA and CDR2 YNLKQL (reference sequence). After removal of 4 bases from V and 0 bases from J, the junction contained 5 bases not matched to a gene.

This clone was counted only a few times. Gene labels here are mouse ones. The observed sequence ends 4 residues before the CDR3 terminus, with the missing tail filled in from the germline J gene. The chain uses TRBV13-2 and TRBJ2-5, with 7 bases lining up with TRBD1. This CDR3 spans 14 amino acids. Germline V gene data show CDR1 as NNHNN and CDR2 as SYGAGS (reference sequence). Trimming took 2 bases from V and 2 from J; bases not matched to a gene: 2. Incomplete CDR3 DNA: TGTGCCAGCGGTGAACAGGGGTCCCAAGAC. Translated, it gives CASGEQGSQD. The whole CDR3 region reads CASGEQGSQDTQYF.

This clone has only a few counts. Genes and germline come from the mouse. The read falls 4 residues short of the CDR3 end, and the missing part is taken from the germline J gene. Other DNA sequences in the sample encode the same CDR3. V and J are TRBV1 and TRBJ2-5; 10 bases line up with TRBD2. The CDR3 runs to 13 residues. CDR1 and CDR2 from the germline V gene are NSQYPW and LRSPGD (reference sequence). The sequenced part of the CDR3 DNA is TGCACCTGCAGTGCGGACTGGGGGGAC. Translating it yields CTCSADWGD. The full CDR3 protein reads CTCSADWGDTQYF. The full variable domain, with the rest looked up from reference TRBV1 and TRBJ2-5, is VTLLEQNPRWRLVPRGQAVNLRCILKNSQYPWMSWYQQDLQKQLQWLFTLRSPGDKEVKSLPGADYLATRVTDTELRLQVANMSQGRTLYCTCSADWGDTQYFGPGTRLLVL.